The source of this T cell receptor beta chain is a study of identical twins. TCRdb used MiXCR to reprocess the 5' RACE reads, holding one entry per CDR3 protein. Here the sample spans approximately 500,000 distinct CDR3 sequences, 20% to 25% being singletons. Among all donors, each was a healthy Caucasian. V dropped 0 bases and J dropped 3 bases, with 18 bases sitting between them. The CDR3 has 18 amino acids. Germline CDR1 is MNHEY and CDR2 is SVGAGI. These same data were also listed under a study on T cells expressing NK-cell markers.

This receptor was obtained from a woman younger than 30 in good health. Input material: CD4+ T cells sorted from blood. This chain joins TRBV6-5 and TRBJ2-1; D perhaps matches TRBD2 (5 bases). CDR3 nucleotides: TGTGCCAGCAGTTACTCGAGGGTTGGTGGCAGGCTCTACAATGAGCAGTTCTTC. Its translation: CASSYSRVGGRLYNEQFF.